The present entry profiles one T cell receptor beta chain with its context. Antigen unknown. Produced via immunoSEQ multiplex PCR; TCRdb's table is partial and in-frame only. The sample holds roughly 140,000 clones; 75% to 90% are singletons and the top ten take around 1.6%. This entry is derived from a study of T cell responses to AZD1222 COVID-19 vaccine. The study's findings and limits: Spike-wide vaccine-associated CD4 TCRs dominated at 160-218 and 743-854. Spike-specific TCR breadth and depth grew following two AZD1222 doses. Only a handful of AZD1222 recipients, several in all, had baseline seropositivity.

Germline assignment: CDR1 SGHRS and CDR2 YFSETQ. Deletions cut 0 bases from V and 3 bases from J, with 10 bases between. CDR3 length: 14 residues. This rearrangement joins TRBV5-1 to TRBJ2-7; tentatively, D is TRBD1 (5 bases). The material sequenced was peripheral blood, taken on day 0 of AZD1222 vaccination. The sequence came from an adult in good health. In DNA, the CDR3 is TGCGCCAGCAGCTTGGCAGGGAACGACTACGAGCAGTACTTC. This encodes CASSLAGNDYEQYF.